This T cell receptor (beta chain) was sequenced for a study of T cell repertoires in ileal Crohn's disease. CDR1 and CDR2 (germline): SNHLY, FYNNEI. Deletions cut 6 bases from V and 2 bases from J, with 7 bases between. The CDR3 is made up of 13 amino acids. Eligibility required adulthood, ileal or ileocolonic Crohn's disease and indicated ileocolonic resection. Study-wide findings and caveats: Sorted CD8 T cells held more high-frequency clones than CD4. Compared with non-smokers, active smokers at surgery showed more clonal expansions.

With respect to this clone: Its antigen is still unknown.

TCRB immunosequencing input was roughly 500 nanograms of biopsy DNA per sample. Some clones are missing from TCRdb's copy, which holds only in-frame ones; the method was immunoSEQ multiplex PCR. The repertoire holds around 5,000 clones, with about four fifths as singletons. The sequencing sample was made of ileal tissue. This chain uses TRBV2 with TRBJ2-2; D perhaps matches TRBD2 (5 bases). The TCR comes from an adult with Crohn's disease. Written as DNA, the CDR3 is TGTGCCAGCAGCCCGGGAAACACCGGGGAGCTGTTTTTT. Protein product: CASSPGNTGELFF. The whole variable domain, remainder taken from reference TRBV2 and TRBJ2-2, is EPEVTQTPSHQVTQMGQEVILRCVPISNHLYFYWYRQILGQKVEFLVSFYNNEISEKSEIFDDQFSVERPDGSNFTLKIRSTKLEDSAMYFCASSPGNTGELFFGEGSRLTVL.